A single TCR beta chain is shown here with its context. Its recognized antigen is unknown. One end of the junction is discordant with germline, which a read error may explain. This sample is part of a study of glioma-infiltrating T cells (dated by TCRdb to about 2016). Some background on the complete study: Sequencing of TCR alpha- and beta-chain repertoires was performed on glioma tissue, on non-neoplastic brain tissue, and on matched peripheral blood mononuclear cells. To gauge divergence between tissue and blood T-cell populations, every tissue-infiltrating repertoire was compared against the peripheral blood repertoire from the same patient. Three low-grade glioma patients, seven or eight primary glioblastoma patients, and three non-glioma patients who contributed non-neoplastic brain tissue made up the paired cohort. Study-level results and caveats: Tissue and blood shared very few CDR3 sequences, a result attributed to high CDR3 diversity and limited sampling. Group comparisons were based on small numbers of patients: three non-neoplastic, three low-grade glioma and roughly 8 glioblastoma patients. VJ-independent divergence between tissue and blood was found to be below expectation in non-neoplastic patients but above expectation in all gliomas, particularly low-grade gliomas.

The iRepertoire nested amplicon-rescue multiplex PCR (arm-PCR) platform was used to amplify TCR alpha and beta CDR3 regions from RNA. The input for one-step reverse transcription and amplification was about 95-400 ng of tissue mRNA or PBMC total RNA. Following bead purification, Illumina adapters were added by a secondary multiplex PCR, and libraries between 200 and 400 bp were gel-purified. Libraries carried internal 6-nucleotide barcodes used for demultiplexing. Sequencing of the libraries was done on an Illumina MiSeq using 2x220 or 2x250 nucleotide paired-end reads. As for how the authors treated the data: Paired reads were merged using FLASH 1.2.11 and were aligned to the GRCh37 human genome using BWA-MEM, after which TRA and TRB reads were extracted. For V and J assignment, an IMGT-derived reference of cassette sequences and CDR3 motifs that included pseudogenes was used. Three-frame translation of reads was performed, and productive CDR3s were defined as those with a C...FGXG motif and no stop codons. Clonotypes were defined as unique combinations of V-J cassette pair and CDR3 amino acid sequence. Hamming distance filtering was applied to reads, with thresholds set by the sequence error rate of each sample in mapped regions. In-frame beta chains were kept once TCRdb had trimmed the public reads at Q25 with fastp and called clones with MiXCR. Each record represents a unique CDR3 protein, reported with the most common genes and DNA among its rows. The V and J calls and clone size come from TCRdb's table, not from the authors' own analysis. The sample table contains tens of thousands of distinct CDR3 sequences; only one count was recorded for roughly 37% of them. The ten biggest clones cover around two fifths of the sample.

Inclusive of the bounding cysteine and phenylalanine, the CDR3 is 16 residues long. Of the read, only the CDR3 DNA is kept; its 48 bases are in frame from base 1. In the germline V gene (reference sequence), CDR1 corresponds to MNHNY and CDR2 to SVGAGI. Sample: glioma tissue, nonneoplastic brain tissue, or PBMCs (not recorded which). The V and J segments used are TRBV6-6 and TRBJ2-2; a tentative D call is TRBD2 (5 bases match). This sequence was found in a human donor with low-grade glioma or glioblastoma, undergoing nonglioma brain surgery, or in good health (not recorded which). The CDR3 amino acid sequence is: CAGSGRTGANTGELFF. The bases are TGTGCCGGCAGCGGTCGGACGGGCGCGAACACCGGGGAGCTGTTTTTT.